Reported below is one T cell receptor beta chain. This clonotype was seen more than once but under ten times. Its antigen target is currently unknown. Base quality data are lacking; no much larger clone is found one base away. Libraries were built with 5' RACE. Sequencing used an Illumina HiSeq 2500. A second PCR of about 7 to 12 cycles was performed with a sample-barcoded 5' primer and a J-beta primer mix. A unique molecular identifier was introduced onto each TCR beta cDNA molecule by a template-switch 5' adaptor carrying 12 random nucleotides. At least 3 million CDR3-containing paired-end reads were obtained from each sample. The Mint cDNA synthesis kit, primed by a TRBC-specific oligonucleotide, was used to synthesize first-strand cDNA from all RNA. After uracil-DNA glycosylase treatment, a first 18-cycle PCR used universal primers M1SS and BC2_uni_R on all cDNA. Per the source publication's procedure: Each sample was normalized by randomly selecting 1 million high-quality reads, each carrying a distinct molecular identifier. Reads with shared molecular identifiers were discarded instead of being binned into consensus sequences. MiTCR, set to a Q25 quality threshold and the strictest error-elimination algorithm, was used for CDR3 identification, clonotype clustering and error correction. A nonparametric unseen species model with Euler transformation was used to estimate lower-bound total TCR beta diversity. TCRdb took the public reads, trimmed them with fastp at Q25, ran MiXCR for clone calling and kept in-frame beta chains. All rows with the same CDR3 protein become a single entry with the most common DNA and genes. TCRdb, not the authors, supplied the V and J calls. The sample contains 890,000 or so distinct CDR3 sequences, around 62% of them found a single time. The ten top clones hold around a quarter of the sample.

Systemically healthy Caucasian individuals from Russia, some 40 in total and aged roughly 6 to 95 years, were included as donors. Each donor gave around 9 milliliters of peripheral blood, collected into EDTA-treated Vacutainer tubes. PBMCs were isolated by Ficoll-Paque density-gradient centrifugation, with at least 7 million obtained per sample. Trizol reagent was used to extract total RNA from PBMCs, with at least 5.5 micrograms per sample. For every donor, flow cytometry on a PBMC aliquot measured the percentage of naive CD45RAhigh/CD27high T cells. Taken from the germline V gene, the CDR1 and CDR2 loops are LGHNA and YSLEER. The germline V end is reduced by 4 bases and the J end by 5 bases; junction bases left unmatched: 6. The CDR3, from cysteine to phenylalanine, totals 14 residues. Of all the DNA, just the CDR3 is kept, 42 bases in frame from base 1. This record belongs to a study of blood T cells in healthy people across ages (dated by TCRdb to between 2014 and 2017). Regarding the study in general: In model experiments, roughly one uniquely barcoded TCR beta cDNA molecule per two T cells was captured by template switching. The study measured age-related changes in TCR beta repertoire diversity using deep sequencing normalized with unique cDNA molecular identifiers. The donors were divided into four age groups: young (average around 17 years), middle-aged (approximately 39), aged (approximately 62) and long-lived (roughly 82). To avoid experimental bias, donors of different ages were distributed randomly across sequencing lanes. For two donors (one aged 18 to 29 and one aged 80 or older), the study analyzed two additional independent replicas of 1 million unique cDNA reads from the same blood draw.

Here is what the overall study found, with its caveats: Estimates of total diversity from one million sequenced T cells were regarded as lower bounds and underestimates. Compared with the aged group, the long-lived group had more naive CD4+ T cells, fewer expanded clones and increased TCR diversity, a pattern suggesting age selection. Conclusive comparison of naive and antigen-experienced compartments was prevented by the profiling of bulk unsorted PBMCs. The percentage of naive T cells measured by flow cytometry correlated strongly with observed TCR beta diversity. Because the CMV infection status of the donors was unknown, age-related changes in expanded clonotypes may potentially have been confounded. As age increased, observed TCR beta diversity per million T cells dropped in a roughly linear way, and a significant reduction was already evident by age around 41.

The source material was blood. The receptor comes from a man aged 30 to 39 in good health. The chain employs TRBV4-3 and TRBJ1-2; 8 bases in the junction line up with TRBD1. In nucleotides, the sequence is TGCGCCAGCAGCCCGGGACAGGCGGGGTATGGCTACACCTTC. This encodes CASSPGQAGYGYTF.